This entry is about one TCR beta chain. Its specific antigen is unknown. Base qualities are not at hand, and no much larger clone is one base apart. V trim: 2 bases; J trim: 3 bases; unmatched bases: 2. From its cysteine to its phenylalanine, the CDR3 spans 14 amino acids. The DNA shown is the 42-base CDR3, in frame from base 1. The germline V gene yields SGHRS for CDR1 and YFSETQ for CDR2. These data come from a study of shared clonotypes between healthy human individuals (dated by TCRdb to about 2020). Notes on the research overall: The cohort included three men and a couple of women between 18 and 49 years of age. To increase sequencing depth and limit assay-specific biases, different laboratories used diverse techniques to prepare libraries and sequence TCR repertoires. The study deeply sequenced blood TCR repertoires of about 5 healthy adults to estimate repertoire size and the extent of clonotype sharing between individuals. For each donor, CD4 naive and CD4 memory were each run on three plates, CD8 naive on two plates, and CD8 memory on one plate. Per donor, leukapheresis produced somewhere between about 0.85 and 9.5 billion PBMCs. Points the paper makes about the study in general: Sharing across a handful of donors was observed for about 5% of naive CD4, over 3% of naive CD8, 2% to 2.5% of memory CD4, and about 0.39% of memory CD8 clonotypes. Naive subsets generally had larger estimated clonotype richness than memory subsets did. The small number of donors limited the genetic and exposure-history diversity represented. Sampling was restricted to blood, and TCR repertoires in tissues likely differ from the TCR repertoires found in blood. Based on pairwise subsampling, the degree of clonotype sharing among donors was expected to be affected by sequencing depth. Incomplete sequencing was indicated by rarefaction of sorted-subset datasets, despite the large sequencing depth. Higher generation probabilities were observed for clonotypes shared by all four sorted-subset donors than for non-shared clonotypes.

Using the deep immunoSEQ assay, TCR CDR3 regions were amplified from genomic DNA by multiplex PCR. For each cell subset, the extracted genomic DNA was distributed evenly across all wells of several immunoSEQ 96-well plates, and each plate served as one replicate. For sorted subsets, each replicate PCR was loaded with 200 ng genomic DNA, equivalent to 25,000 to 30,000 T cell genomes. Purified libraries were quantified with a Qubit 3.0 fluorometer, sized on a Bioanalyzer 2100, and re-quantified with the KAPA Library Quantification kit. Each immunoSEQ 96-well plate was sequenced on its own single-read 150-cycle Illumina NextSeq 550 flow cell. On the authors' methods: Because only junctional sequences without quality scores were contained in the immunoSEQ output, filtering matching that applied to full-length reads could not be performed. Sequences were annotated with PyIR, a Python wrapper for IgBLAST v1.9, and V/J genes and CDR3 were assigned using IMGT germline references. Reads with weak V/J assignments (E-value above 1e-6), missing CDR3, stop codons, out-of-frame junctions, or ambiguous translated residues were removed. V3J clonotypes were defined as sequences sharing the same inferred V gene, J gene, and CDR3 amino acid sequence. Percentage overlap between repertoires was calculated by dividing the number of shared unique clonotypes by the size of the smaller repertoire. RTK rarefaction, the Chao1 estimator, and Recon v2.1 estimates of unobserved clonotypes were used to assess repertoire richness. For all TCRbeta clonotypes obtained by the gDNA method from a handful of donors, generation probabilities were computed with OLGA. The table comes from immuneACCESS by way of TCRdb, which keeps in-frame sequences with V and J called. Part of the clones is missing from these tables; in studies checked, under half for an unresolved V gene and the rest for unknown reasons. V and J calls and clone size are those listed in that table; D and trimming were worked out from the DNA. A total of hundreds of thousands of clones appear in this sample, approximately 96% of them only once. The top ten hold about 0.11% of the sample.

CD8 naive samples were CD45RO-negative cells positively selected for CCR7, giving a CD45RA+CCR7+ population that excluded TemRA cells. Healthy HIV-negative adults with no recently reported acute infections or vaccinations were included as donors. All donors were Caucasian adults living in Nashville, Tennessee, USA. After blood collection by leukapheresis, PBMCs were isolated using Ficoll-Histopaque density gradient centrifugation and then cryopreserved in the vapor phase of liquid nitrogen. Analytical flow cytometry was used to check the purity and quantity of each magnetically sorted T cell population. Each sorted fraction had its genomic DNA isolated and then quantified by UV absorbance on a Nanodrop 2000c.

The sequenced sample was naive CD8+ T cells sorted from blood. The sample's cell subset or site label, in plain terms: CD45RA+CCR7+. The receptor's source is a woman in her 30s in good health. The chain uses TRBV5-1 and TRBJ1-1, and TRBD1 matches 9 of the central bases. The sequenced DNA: TGCGCCAGCAGCTTACAGGGGGCCGACACTGAAGCTTTCTTT. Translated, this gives CASSLQGADTEAFF.